One and the same sample provided the 3 T cell receptor beta chains below, sequenced in a study of technical replicates of blood from several donors. Clones were sequenced by immunoSEQ multiplex PCR, and TCRdb holds only the in-frame ones, with some missing. The profile shows around 80,000 clones, roughly 90% of them singletons. Sequencing used T cells isolated from PBMCs. The receptors come from a human donor in good health.

The rearrangement uses TRBV5-1 and TRBJ2-6; D uncertain. V gave up 7 bases and J gave up 1 base, with 6 bases separating them. The CDR3 is 13 residues long. Germline CDR1 and CDR2: SGHRS and YFSETQ. CDR3: CASGESGANVLTF. DNA of the CDR3: TGCGCCAGCGGAGAATCTGGGGCCAACGTCCTGACTTTC.

This chain links TRBV6-5 with TRBJ2-7, with D hard to call. V dropped 7 bases and J dropped 3 bases, with 16 bases sitting between them. CDR3 length: 14 residues. Germline V gives CDR1 MNHEY, CDR2 SVGAGI. Here the CDR3 DNA reads TGTGCCAGCACCGACTCCCCATTAAACTACGAGCAGTACTTC. Translated: CASTDSPLNYEQYF.

This clone was counted a single time. This rearrangement joins TRBV10-3 to TRBJ2-2; 8 bases agree with TRBD2. In germline, CDR1 is ENHRY, CDR2 SYGVKD. The ends lost 7 bases at V and 4 bases at J; junction bases unmatched: 14. The CDR3 loop spans 17 amino acids. CDR3 nucleotides: TGTGCCATCAACCCTAGGGGGAGCGGGAGCCTCACCGGGGAGCTGTTTTTT. Amino acids: CAINPRGSGSLTGELFF.